This TCR beta chain emerged from a study of blood T cells in healthy people across ages. The V end lost 1 base, the J end lost 0 bases, and 11 bases lay between the germline ends. Germline loops: CDR1 SGDLS, CDR2 YYNGEE. The length of the CDR3 is 15 residues. This clonotype was seen a single time. Antigen: not known. Using a J-beta primer mix together with a sample-barcoded 5' primer, a second PCR was run for roughly 7 to 12 cycles. TCRdb redid the calling of the 5' RACE reads with MiXCR, one entry per CDR3 protein. The profile shows 600,000 to 900,000 distinct CDR3 sequences, roughly 25% of them singletons. Whole-study findings and limits: Naive and antigen-experienced cells could not be conclusively compared, given unsorted PBMCs.

The sample was also reused in another study, on T cells of mothers and their children.

The material sequenced was blood. The V call is TRBV9, the J call TRBJ2-7, with D possibly TRBD2 on 6 matching bases. The origin of this receptor is a boy between 10 and 17 years old in good health. CDR3 residues: CASSVSAGISYEQYF. The CDR3 coding sequence is TGTGCCAGCAGCGTATCAGCGGGCATCTCCTACGAGCAGTACTTC.